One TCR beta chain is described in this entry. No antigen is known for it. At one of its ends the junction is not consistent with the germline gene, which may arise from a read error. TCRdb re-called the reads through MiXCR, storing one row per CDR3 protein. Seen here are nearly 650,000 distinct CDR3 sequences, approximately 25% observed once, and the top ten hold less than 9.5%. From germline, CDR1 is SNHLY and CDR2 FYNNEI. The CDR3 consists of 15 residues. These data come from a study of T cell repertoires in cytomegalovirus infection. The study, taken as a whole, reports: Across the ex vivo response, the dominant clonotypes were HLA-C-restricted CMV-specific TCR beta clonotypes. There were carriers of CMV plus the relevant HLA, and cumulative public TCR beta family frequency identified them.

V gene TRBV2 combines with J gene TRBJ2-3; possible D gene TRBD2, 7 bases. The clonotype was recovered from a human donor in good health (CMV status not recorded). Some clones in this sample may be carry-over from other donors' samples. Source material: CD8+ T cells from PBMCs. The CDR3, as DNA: TGTGTCAGCATTTTGCGGGGGCGGGACACAGATACGCAGTATTTT. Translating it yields CVSILRGRDTDTQYF.